This TCR beta chain comes out of a study of cytomegalovirus exposure and HLA in healthy donors. Whole-study results and caveats: A later analysis found that most CMV-associated TCR beta chains appeared HLA-restricted. Sequencing probably produced one cluster of sequence variants that were highly shared.

Donors consisted of healthy bone marrow donors. This PCR relied on a set of 60 Vbeta primers and 13 Jbeta primers. Only in-frame clones appear in the TCRdb table, and some are missing; sequencing was by immunoSEQ multiplex PCR. The sample records over 85,000 clones, 86% being singletons. Worth noting for this clone: Its target is not known.

The sequenced material came from PBMCs. The origin of this receptor is a middle-aged man in good health and CMV-seronegative.

The CDR3 sequence: CASKGQRSNQPQHF. The DNA of the CDR3 is TGTGCCAGCAAGGGACAGCGTAGCAATCAGCCCCAGCATTTT. V and J are TRBV2 and TRBJ1-5, with 7 nucleotides matching TRBD1. The CDR3 totals 14 residues. V shed 7 bases and J 0 bases; nucleotides not matched to a gene: 3. Germline loops: CDR1 SNHLY, CDR2 FYNNEI.